The clone carrying this TCR beta chain has just a few counts. cDNA prepared by RNA extraction and subsequent reverse transcription served as the template for sequencing. Profiling relied on immunoSEQ multiplex PCR, and the TCRdb table lists in-frame clones only, not all of them. Among 150,000 to 200,000 clones listed, about 60% were seen once. The data are from a study of CD8+ T cells in alopecia areata. This CDR3 comprises 15 residues. Germline CDR1 and CDR2: SGHRS and YFSETQ. The ends were cut back, 4 bases at V and 3 bases at J, with 14 bases in the middle. The treatment denotes: oral pan-JAK inhibitor, 5-10 mg twice daily.

The sample was CD8+ T cells sorted from blood, taken at week 24, from a patient treated with tofacitinib. This sequence was found in a human donor with alopecia areata. J is TRBJ1-5 and V is TRBV5-1, with TRBD1 as a possible D gene (6 bases). CDR3 protein: CASSPEGGTNQPQHF. Here the CDR3 DNA reads TGCGCCAGCAGCCCGGAGGGGGGTACCAATCAGCCCCAGCATTTT.